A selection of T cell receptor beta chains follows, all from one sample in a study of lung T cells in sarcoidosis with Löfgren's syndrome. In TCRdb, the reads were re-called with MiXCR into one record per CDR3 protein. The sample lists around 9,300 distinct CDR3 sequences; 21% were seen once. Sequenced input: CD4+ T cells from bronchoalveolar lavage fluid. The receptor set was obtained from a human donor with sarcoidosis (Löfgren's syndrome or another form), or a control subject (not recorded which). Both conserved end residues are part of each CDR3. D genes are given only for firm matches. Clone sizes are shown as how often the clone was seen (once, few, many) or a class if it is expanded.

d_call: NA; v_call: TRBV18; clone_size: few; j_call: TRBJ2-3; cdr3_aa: CASSRRKVTDTQYF; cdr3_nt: TGTGCCAGCTCACGACGAAAGGTTACAGATACGCAGTATTTT
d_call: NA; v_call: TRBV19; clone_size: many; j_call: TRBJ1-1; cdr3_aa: CASSIGREAFF; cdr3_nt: TGTGCCAGTAGTATAGGCCGTGAAGCTTTCTTT
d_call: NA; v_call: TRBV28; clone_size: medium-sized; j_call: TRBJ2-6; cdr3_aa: CASSSTALNSGANVLTF; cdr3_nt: TGTGCCAGCAGTTCGACAGCTCTTAACTCTGGGGCCAACGTCCTGACTTTC
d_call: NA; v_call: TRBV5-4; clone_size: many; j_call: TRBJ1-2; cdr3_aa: CASSLRQGSFHGYTF; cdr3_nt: TGTGCCAGCAGCTTGAGGCAGGGGAGTTTCCATGGCTACACCTTC
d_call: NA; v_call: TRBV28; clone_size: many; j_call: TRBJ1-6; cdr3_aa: CASSFVGVGSPLHF; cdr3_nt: TGTGCCAGCAGTTTTGTGGGAGTGGGTTCACCCCTCCACTTT
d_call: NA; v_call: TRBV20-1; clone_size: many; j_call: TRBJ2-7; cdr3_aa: CSARLGSRGEQYF; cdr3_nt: TGCAGTGCTAGACTCGGTTCTCGGGGCGAGCAGTACTTC
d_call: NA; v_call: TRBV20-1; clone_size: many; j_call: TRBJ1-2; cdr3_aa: CSPRSGSGDYGYTF; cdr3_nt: TGCAGTCCTAGATCTGGATCCGGAGACTATGGCTACACCTTC
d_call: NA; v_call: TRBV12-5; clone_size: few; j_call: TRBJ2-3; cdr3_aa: CASGLGRGYTDTQYF; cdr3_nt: TGTGCTAGTGGTTTGGGGAGGGGCTACACAGATACGCAGTATTTT
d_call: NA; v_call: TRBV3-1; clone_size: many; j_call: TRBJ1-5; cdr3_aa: CASSLGGYSNQPQHF; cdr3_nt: TGTGCCAGCAGCTTAGGTGGGTATAGCAATCAGCCCCAGCATTTT
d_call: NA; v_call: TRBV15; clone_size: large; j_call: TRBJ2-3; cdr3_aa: CATSRDNPDTQYF; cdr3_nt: TGTGCCACCAGCAGAGATAACCCCGATACGCAGTATTTT